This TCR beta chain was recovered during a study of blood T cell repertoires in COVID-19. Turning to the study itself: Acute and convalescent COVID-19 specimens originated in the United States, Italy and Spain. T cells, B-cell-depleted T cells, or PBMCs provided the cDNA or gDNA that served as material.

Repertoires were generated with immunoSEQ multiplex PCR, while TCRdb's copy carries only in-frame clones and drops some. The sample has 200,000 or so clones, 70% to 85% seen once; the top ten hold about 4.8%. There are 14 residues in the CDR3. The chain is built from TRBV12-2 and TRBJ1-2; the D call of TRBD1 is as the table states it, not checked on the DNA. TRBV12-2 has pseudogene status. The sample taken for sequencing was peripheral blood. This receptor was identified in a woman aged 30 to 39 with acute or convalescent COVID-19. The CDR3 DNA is TGTGCAAGTCGCTTAGGGACAGGGGGCGTTGGCTACACCTTC. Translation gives CASRLGTGGVGYTF.